This TCR beta chain came from a study of cytomegalovirus exposure and HLA in healthy donors. Study-level results: Relative to equally common others, HLA-associated TCR beta chains showed greater clonal expansion in a later analysis.

Remarks on this clone: Its antigen is currently unknown.

The PCR employed 60 Vbeta primers together with 13 Jbeta primers. The data were produced by immunoSEQ multiplex PCR, yet TCRdb's version contains in-frame clones alone and is incomplete. The sample contains more than 95,000 clones, approximately 79% of which appear only once. This CDR3 comprises 15 residues. CDR1 and CDR2 (germline): LNHDA, SQIVND (reference sequence). V lost 6 bases to trimming and J lost 5 bases; unmatched junction nucleotides: 9. Sequenced sample: PBMCs. This receptor was taken from a man aged 50-60 years in good health and CMV-seropositive. V and J are TRBV19 and TRBJ1-5, with 8 bases identical to TRBD1. The CDR3 region is CASRSAGQAYQPQHF. CDR3 nucleotides: TGTGCCAGTAGATCGGCGGGACAGGCGTATCAGCCCCAGCATTTT.